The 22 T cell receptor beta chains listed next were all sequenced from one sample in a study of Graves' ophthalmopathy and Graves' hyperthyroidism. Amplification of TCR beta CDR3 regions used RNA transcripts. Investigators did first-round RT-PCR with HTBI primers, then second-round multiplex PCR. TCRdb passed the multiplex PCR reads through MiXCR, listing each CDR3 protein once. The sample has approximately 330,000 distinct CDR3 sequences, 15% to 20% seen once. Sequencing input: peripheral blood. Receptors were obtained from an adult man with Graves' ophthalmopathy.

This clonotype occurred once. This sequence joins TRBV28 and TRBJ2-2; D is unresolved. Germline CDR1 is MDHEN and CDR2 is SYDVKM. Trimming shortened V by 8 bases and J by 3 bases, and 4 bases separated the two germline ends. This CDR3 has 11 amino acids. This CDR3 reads CASLHTGELFF. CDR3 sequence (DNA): TGTGCCAGCTTGCACACCGGGGAGCTGTTTTTT.

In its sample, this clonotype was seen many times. The CDR3 DNA is TGCAGCGTTTGGTCATGGAGGAAGGGAGAGACCCAGTACTTC. This translates into CSVWSWRKGETQYF. The V call is TRBV29-1, the J call TRBJ2-5; weak D call: TRBD2 (5 bases). V was pared by 5 bases and J by 4 bases, with 17 bases between. Germline assignment: CDR1 SQVTM and CDR2 ANQGSEA. The CDR3 is made up of 14 amino acids.

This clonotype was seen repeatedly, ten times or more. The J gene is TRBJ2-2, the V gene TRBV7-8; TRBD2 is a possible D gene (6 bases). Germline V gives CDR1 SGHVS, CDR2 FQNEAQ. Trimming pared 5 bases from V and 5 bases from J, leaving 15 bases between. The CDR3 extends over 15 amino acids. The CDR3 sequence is CASSPGRGWTGELFF. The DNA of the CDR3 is TGTGCCAGCAGCCCCGGGCGGGGTTGGACCGGGGAGCTGTTTTTT.

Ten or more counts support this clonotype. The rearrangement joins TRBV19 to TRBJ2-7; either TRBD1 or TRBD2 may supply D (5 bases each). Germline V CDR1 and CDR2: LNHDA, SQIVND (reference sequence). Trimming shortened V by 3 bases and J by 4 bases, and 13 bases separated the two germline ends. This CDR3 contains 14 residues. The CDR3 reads CASSMGDGGYEQYF. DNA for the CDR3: TGTGCCAGTAGTATGGGGGACGGAGGATACGAGCAGTACTTC.

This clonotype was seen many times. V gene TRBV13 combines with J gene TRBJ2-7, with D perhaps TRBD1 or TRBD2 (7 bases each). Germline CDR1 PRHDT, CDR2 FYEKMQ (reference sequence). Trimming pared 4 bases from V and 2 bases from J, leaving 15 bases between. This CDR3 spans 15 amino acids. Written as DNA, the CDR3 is TGTGCCAGCAGCTCCCGGGGAGGGGGCGCCTACGAGCAGTACTTC. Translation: CASSSRGGGAYEQYF.

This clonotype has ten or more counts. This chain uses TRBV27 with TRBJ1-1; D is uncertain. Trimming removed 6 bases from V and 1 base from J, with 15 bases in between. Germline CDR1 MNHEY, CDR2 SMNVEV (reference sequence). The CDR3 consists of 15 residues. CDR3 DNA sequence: TGTGCCAGCAGAAATGAAGGACGAACGAACACTGAAGCTTTCTTT. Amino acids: CASRNEGRTNTEAFF.

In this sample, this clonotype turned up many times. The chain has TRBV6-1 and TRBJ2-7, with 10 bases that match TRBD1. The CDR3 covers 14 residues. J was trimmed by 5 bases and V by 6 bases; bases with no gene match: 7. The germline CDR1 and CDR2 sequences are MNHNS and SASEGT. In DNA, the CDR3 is TGTGCCAGCAGCGCCGGGACAGGGGCCCACGAGCAGTACTTC. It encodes CASSAGTGAHEQYF.

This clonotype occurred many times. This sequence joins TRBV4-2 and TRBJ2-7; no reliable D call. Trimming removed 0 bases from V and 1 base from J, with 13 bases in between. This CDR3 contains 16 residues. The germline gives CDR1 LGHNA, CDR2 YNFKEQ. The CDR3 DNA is TGTGCCAGCAGCCAAGATTTTCGCGGTTCTTCCTACGAGCAGTACTTC. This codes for CASSQDFRGSSYEQYF.

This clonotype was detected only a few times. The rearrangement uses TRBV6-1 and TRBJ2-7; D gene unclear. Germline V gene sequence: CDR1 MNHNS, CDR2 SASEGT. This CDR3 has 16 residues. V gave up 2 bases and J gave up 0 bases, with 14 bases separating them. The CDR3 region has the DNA TGTGCCAGCAGTGAAATGTTCTTGGGCAGCTCCTACGAGCAGTACTTC. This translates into CASSEMFLGSSYEQYF.

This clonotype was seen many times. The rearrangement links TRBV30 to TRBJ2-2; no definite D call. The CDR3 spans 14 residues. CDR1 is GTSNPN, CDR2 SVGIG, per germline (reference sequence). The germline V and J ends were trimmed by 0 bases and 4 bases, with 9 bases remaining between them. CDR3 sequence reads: CAWSVLTTTGELFF. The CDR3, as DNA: TGTGCCTGGAGTGTCCTCACGACCACCGGGGAGCTGTTTTTT.

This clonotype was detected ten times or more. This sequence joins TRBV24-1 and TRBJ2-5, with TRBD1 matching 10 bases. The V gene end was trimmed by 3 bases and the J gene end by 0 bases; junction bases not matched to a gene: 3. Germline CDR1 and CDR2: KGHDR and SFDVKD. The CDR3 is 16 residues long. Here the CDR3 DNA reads TGTGCCACCAGTGATCCGACAGGGGGCAACCAAGAGACCCAGTACTTC. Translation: CATSDPTGGNQETQYF.

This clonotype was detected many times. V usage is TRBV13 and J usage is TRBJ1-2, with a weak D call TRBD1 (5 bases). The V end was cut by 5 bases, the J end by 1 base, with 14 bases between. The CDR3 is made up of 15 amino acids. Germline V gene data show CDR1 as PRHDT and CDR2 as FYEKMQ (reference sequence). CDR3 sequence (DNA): TGTGCCAGCAGCCCAGCGGGGGTCCTTAACTATGGCTACACCTTC. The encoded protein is CASSPAGVLNYGYTF.

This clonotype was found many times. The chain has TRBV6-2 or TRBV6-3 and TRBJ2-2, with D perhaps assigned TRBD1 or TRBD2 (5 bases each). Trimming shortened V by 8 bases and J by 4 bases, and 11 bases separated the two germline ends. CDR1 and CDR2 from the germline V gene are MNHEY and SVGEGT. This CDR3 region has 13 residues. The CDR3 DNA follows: TGTGCCAGCCAGGGACGCGCCACCGGGGAGCTGTTTTTT. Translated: CASQGRATGELFF.

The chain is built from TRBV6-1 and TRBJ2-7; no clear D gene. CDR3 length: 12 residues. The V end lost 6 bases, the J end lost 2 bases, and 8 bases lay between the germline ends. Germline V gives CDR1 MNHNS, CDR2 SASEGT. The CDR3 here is CASRPITYEQYF. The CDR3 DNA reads TGTGCCAGCAGGCCGATAACCTACGAGCAGTACTTC.

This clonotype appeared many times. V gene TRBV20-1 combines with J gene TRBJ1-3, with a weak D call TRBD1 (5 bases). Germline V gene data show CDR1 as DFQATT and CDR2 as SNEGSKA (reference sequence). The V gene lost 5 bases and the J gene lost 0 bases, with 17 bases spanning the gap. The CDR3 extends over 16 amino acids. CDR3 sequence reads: CSASRDAQSSGNTIYF. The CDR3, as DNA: TGCAGTGCTTCCCGGGACGCACAGAGCTCTGGAAACACCATATATTTT.

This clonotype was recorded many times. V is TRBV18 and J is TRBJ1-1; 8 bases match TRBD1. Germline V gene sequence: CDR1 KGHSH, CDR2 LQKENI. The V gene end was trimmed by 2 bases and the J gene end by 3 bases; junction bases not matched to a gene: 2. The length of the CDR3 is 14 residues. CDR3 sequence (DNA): TGTGCCAGCTCACCATCGACAGGGGACACTGAAGCTTTCTTT. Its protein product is CASSPSTGDTEAFF.

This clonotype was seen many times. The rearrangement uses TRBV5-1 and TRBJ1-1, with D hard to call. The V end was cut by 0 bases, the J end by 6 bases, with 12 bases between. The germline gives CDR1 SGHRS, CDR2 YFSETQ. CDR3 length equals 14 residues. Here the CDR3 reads CASSLDSGYPEAFF. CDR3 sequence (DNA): TGCGCCAGCAGCTTGGATTCGGGTTATCCTGAAGCTTTCTTT. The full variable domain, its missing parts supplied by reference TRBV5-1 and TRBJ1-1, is KAGVTQTPRYLIKTRGQQVTLSCSPISGHRSVSWYQQTPGQGLQFLFEYFSETQRNKGNFPGRFSGRQFSNSRSEMNVSTLELGDSALYLCASSLDSGYPEAFFGQGTRLTVV.

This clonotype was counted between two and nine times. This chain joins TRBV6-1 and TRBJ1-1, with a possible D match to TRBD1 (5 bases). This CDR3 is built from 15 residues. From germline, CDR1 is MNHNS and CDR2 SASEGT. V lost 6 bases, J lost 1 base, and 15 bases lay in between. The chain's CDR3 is CASRPEGSGNTEAFF. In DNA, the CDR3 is TGTGCCAGCAGACCGGAGGGGAGTGGGAACACTGAAGCTTTCTTT.

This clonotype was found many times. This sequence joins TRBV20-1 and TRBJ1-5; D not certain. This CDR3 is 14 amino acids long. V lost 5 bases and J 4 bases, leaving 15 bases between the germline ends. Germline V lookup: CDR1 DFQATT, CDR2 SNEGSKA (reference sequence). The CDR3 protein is CSAFLSSKNQPQHF. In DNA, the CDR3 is TGCAGTGCTTTCTTGAGTAGCAAAAATCAGCCCCAGCATTTT.

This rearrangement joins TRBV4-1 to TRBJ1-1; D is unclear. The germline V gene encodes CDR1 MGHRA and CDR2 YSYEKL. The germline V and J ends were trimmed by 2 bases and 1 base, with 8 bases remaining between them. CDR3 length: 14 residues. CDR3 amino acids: CASSQLGANTEAFF. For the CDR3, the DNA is TGCGCCAGCAGCCAATTAGGTGCGAACACTGAAGCTTTCTTT.

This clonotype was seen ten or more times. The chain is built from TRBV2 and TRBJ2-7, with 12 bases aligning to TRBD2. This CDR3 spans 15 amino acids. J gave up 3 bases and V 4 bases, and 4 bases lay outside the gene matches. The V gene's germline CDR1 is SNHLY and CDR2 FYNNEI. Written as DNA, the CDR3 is TGTGCCAGCAGTGGTGGACTAGCGGGGTACTACGAGCAGTACTTC. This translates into CASSGGLAGYYEQYF.

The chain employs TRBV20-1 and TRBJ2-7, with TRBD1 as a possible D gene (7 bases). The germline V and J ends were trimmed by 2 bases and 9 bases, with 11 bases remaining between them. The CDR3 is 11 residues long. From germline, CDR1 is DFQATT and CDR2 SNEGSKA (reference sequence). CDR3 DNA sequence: TGCAGTGCTAGACAGGGGGAGGCGCAGTACTTC. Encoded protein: CSARQGEAQYF.